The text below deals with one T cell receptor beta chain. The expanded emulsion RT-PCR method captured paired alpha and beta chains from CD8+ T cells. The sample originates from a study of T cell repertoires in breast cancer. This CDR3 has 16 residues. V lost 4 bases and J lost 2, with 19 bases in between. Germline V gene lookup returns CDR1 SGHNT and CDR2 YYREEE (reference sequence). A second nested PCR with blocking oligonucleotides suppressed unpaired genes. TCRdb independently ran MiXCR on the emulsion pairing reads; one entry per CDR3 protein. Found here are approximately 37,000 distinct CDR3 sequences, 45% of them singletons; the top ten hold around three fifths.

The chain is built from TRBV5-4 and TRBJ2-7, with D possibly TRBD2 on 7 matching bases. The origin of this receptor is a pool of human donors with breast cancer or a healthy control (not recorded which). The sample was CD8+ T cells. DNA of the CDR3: TGTGCCAGCAGCCGGGGGGCACAGGGAAATCCCTACGAGCAGTACTTC. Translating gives CASSRGAQGNPYEQYF. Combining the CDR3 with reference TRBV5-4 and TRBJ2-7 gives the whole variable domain ETGVTQSPTHLIKTRGQQVTLRCSSQSGHNTVSWYQQALGQGPQFIFQYYREEENGRGNFPPRFSGLQFPNYSSELNVNALELDDSALYLCASSRGAQGNPYEQYFGPGTRLTVT.